The present T cell receptor (beta chain) was sequenced within a study of OX40 agonist ivuxolimab in advanced cancers. Study-level information: Patients received ivuxolimab, an agonistic anti-OX40 (CD134) antibody. The study, taken as a whole, reports: Doses of 0.1 to 3.0 mg/kg were accompanied by clonal expansion of CD4+ and CD8+ blood T cells by week 6.

Of note for this clone: Its target is not known.

Clones were sequenced by immunoSEQ multiplex PCR, and TCRdb holds only the in-frame ones, with some missing. Of 40,000 to 45,000 clones in the sample, approximately 80% were seen once. With 8 bases removed from V and 0 bases from J, the gap between germline ends came to 5 bases. CDR3 length: 13 residues. The germline V gene has CDR1 MNHNS and CDR2 SASEGT. The chain joins TRBV6-1 to TRBJ2-6; D unclear. Sample: CD4+ or CD8+ T cells sorted from blood, taken in a trial of the OX40 agonist ivuxolimab. The sequence derives from an adult with an advanced solid tumor such as melanoma, head and neck, liver or kidney cancer. The CDR3 reads CASHLSGANVLTF. The CDR3 region has the DNA TGTGCCAGCCACCTCTCTGGGGCCAACGTCCTGACTTTC.